Below are 11 T cell receptor beta chains sequenced from a single sample in a study of cytomegalovirus exposure and HLA in healthy donors. PCR amplification relied on 60 Vbeta primers (plus 13 Jbeta primers). TCRdb keeps only in-frame clones here, not all; method: immunoSEQ multiplex PCR. The listing contains about 55,000 clones. Sequencing was done on a sample of PBMCs. These receptors all stem from a man aged 45-65 years in good health and CMV-seropositive.

The J gene is TRBJ2-7, the V gene TRBV30; tentatively, D is TRBD1 (6 bases). Germline CDR1 and CDR2: GTSNPN and SVGIG (reference sequence). This CDR3 region has 11 residues. The V and J ends lost 5 bases and 2 bases respectively, with 7 bases between them. DNA of the CDR3: TGTGCCTGGCAGGGGCCCTACGAGCAGTACTTC. Its translation is CAWQGPYEQYF.

The rearrangement links TRBV30 to TRBJ1-4; the D is unclear. The V end lost 2 bases, the J end lost 4 bases, and 14 bases lay between the germline ends. There are 15 residues in the CDR3. Germline V gives CDR1 GTSNPN, CDR2 SVGIG (reference sequence). The CDR3 coding sequence is TGTGCCTGGAGTACGTCCAAGGACTATAATGAAAAACTGTTTTTT. It codes for CAWSTSKDYNEKLFF.

The rearrangement links TRBV28 to TRBJ1-4, with D possibly TRBD1 on 6 matching bases. V lost 5 bases, J lost 10 bases, and 17 bases lay in between. CDR1 MDHEN and CDR2 SYDVKM come from the germline V gene. The CDR3 sequence is 14 residues long. CDR3 DNA sequence: TGTGCCAGCAGTCCCGACAGGACCCTGGGAAAACTGTTTTTT. Translation: CASSPDRTLGKLFF.

The chain has TRBV9 and TRBJ2-7; weak D call: TRBD2 (5 bases). This CDR3 region has 15 residues. V was shortened by 4 bases and J by 2 bases, with 16 bases between the two germline ends. Germline loops: CDR1 SGDLS, CDR2 YYNGEE. The CDR3 DNA sequence: TGTGCCAGCAGCCCCGGGGAGAGCCCCACCTACGAGCAGTACTTC. It translates to CASSPGESPTYEQYF.

The J gene is TRBJ2-3, the V gene TRBV4-2; tentative D call: TRBD2 (5 bases). Germline V gives CDR1 LGHNA, CDR2 YNFKEQ. Trimming took 1 base from V and 2 from J, leaving 13 bases between them. The CDR3 loop spans 16 amino acids. This CDR3 reads CASSQGSPGNTDTQYF. Written as DNA, the CDR3 is TGTGCCAGCAGCCAAGGATCACCGGGAAACACAGATACGCAGTATTTT.

V is TRBV9 and J is TRBJ1-3; perhaps TRBD1 as D (6 bases). V lost 4 bases and J lost 4, with 9 bases in between. Germline V gives CDR1 SGDLS, CDR2 YYNGEE. The CDR3 runs to 13 residues. CDR3 bases: TGTGCCAGCAGCTCGGGGACAGGAAACACCATATATTTT. Residues: CASSSGTGNTIYF.

The V call is TRBV18, the J call TRBJ2-2; tentative D call: TRBD2 (6 bases). The CDR3 is made up of 15 amino acids. V was clipped by 6 bases and J by 4 bases, with 15 bases between them. Looked up from germline, CDR1 is KGHSH and CDR2 is LQKENI. In DNA, the CDR3 is TGTGCCAGCTCCCTGGGACTGGCGAGCACCGGGGAGCTGTTTTTT. It yields the protein CASSLGLASTGELFF. Variable domain in full (rest from reference TRBV18 and TRBJ2-2): NAGVMQNPRHLVRRRGQEARLRCSPMKGHSHVYWYRQLPEEGLKFMVYLQKENIIDESGMPKERFSAEFPKEGPSILRIQQVVRGDSAAYFCASSLGLASTGELFFGEGSRLTVL.

This chain uses TRBV30 with TRBJ1-5, with D perhaps TRBD1 (5 bases). Trimming took off 1 base at V and 1 base at J, with 11 bases between the two ends. There are 15 residues in the CDR3. CDR1 is GTSNPN, CDR2 SVGIG, per germline (reference sequence). This CDR3 reads CAWSEGQASNQPQHF. In DNA, the CDR3 is TGTGCCTGGAGTGAGGGGCAGGCGAGCAATCAGCCCCAGCATTTT. Filled out from reference TRBV30 and TRBJ1-5, the complete variable domain reads SQTIHQWPATLVQPVGSPLSLECTVEGTSNPNLYWYRQAAGRGLQLLFYSVGIGQISSEVPQNLSASRPQDRQFILSSKKLLLSDSGFYLCAWSEGQASNQPQHFGDGTRLSIL.

This rearrangement joins TRBV5-4 to TRBJ1-1; D gene unclear. V was shortened by 3 bases and J by 6 bases, with 21 bases between the two germline ends. Germline V gene sequence: CDR1 SGHNT, CDR2 YYREEE (reference sequence). The CDR3 length is 16 residues. CDR3 nucleotide sequence: TGTGCCAGCAGCTCTGGCCGGGGAAGGGCTGATGCTGAAGCTTTCTTT. Protein sequence: CASSSGRGRADAEAFF.

Here the CDR3 DNA reads TGCGCCAGCAGCCCGGGACAGGGACCGAACACTGAAGCTTTCTTT. Encoded protein: CASSPGQGPNTEAFF. This chain uses TRBV5-1 with TRBJ1-1; 9 nucleotides align to TRBD1. Germline V gives CDR1 SGHRS, CDR2 YFSETQ. V dropped 4 bases and J dropped 1; count of bases not matched to a gene: 5. This CDR3 is 15 amino acids long.

The genes are TRBV18 and TRBJ1-2; tentatively, D is TRBD1 (5 bases). Germline V gives CDR1 KGHSH, CDR2 LQKENI. V lost 4 bases and J lost 4, with 13 bases in between. This CDR3 contains 14 residues. The CDR3, as DNA: TGTGCCAGCTCACGGGACTTGACCTTCTATGGCTACACCTTC. It translates to CASSRDLTFYGYTF.